These 21 T cell receptor beta chains were sequenced from one sample in a study of cytomegalovirus exposure and HLA in healthy donors. Generated by immunoSEQ multiplex PCR, the TCRdb table keeps only in-frame clones and is missing some. The sample consists of more than 110,000 clones, about 83% of them appearing once. The sample consisted of PBMCs. The source is a woman aged 30 to 39 in good health and CMV-seronegative.

The rearrangement joins TRBV11-2 to TRBJ1-2; no reliable D call. The CDR3 sequence is 12 residues long. CDR1 and CDR2 (germline): SGHAT, FQNNGV. V lost 3 bases, J lost 8 bases, and 10 bases lay in between. The chain's CDR3 is CASSLEFWGYTF. In DNA, the CDR3 is TGTGCCAGCAGCTTGGAGTTTTGGGGCTACACCTTC.

The chain carries TRBV27 and TRBJ2-7, with D perhaps TRBD2 (7 bases). Looked up from germline, CDR1 is MNHEY and CDR2 is SMNVEV (reference sequence). The CDR3 is made up of 15 amino acids. V shed 3 bases and J shed 0 bases, with 12 bases lying between them. CDR3 DNA sequence: TGTGCCAGCAGTTTTAGAGGGGGGGGCTCCTACGAGCAGTACTTC. This translates into CASSFRGGGSYEQYF.

The gene calls are TRBV9 and TRBJ2-7, with TRBD1 matching over 10 bases. The V gene's germline CDR1 is SGDLS and CDR2 YYNGEE. This CDR3 has 16 residues. V shed 4 bases and J 5 bases; nucleotides not matched to a gene: 12. Written as DNA, the CDR3 is TGTGCCAGCAGCCCCCACGTGGACAGGGGGATTCACGAGCAGTACTTC. It yields the protein CASSPHVDRGIHEQYF.

CDR3 region: CASSQQPTGDNTGELFF. The CDR3 DNA is TGCGCCAGCAGCCAACAACCGACAGGCGACAACACCGGGGAGCTGTTTTTT. This chain joins TRBV4-1 and TRBJ2-2; tentative D call: TRBD1 (6 bases). CDR3 length equals 17 residues. V lost 2 bases to trimming and J lost 2 bases, with 15 bases between them. Germline CDR1 reads MGHRA; CDR2 reads YSYEKL.

V gene TRBV29-1 combines with J gene TRBJ2-6; 7 bases match TRBD1. The CDR3 totals 17 residues. The junction had 16 bases not matched to a gene; V was cut back by 4 bases and J by 7 bases. Germline CDR1 SQVTM, CDR2 ANQGSEA. In nucleotides, the CDR3 is TGCAGCGTTGCCGGTGACAGGGACCTCTTAGGTGCCAACGTCCTGACTTTC. Encoded protein: CSVAGDRDLLGANVLTF.

The chain links TRBV27 to TRBJ2-6, with 9 positions matching TRBD1. The CDR3 has 15 amino acids. Germline trimming cut 9 bases from V and 2 bases from J; bases unmatched to any gene: 5. Germline V lookup: CDR1 MNHEY, CDR2 SMNVEV (reference sequence). The CDR3 coding sequence is TGTGCCAGTCAAGACAGGGGGGCTGGGGCCAACGTCCTGACTTTC. Its protein product is CASQDRGAGANVLTF.

The V gene is TRBV6-6, the J gene TRBJ2-3; 10 nucleotides line up with TRBD1. This CDR3 comprises 13 residues. Trimming removed 8 bases from V and 3 bases from J; junction bases left unmatched: 2. In germline, CDR1 is MNHNY, CDR2 SVGAGI (reference sequence). The CDR3 protein is CASRQGATDTQYF. The CDR3 DNA sequence: TGTGCCAGCCGACAGGGGGCGACAGATACGCAGTATTTT.

The chain has TRBV2 and TRBJ2-3; TRBD2 matches 15 bases. Germline assignment: CDR1 SNHLY and CDR2 FYNNEI. The junction had 0 bases not matched to a gene; V was cut back by 4 bases and J by 4 bases. The CDR3 consists of 15 residues. CDR3 sequence (DNA): TGTGCCAGCAGTGGGACTAGCGGGGGGGCAGATACGCAGTATTTT. It yields the protein CASSGTSGGADTQYF.

The J gene is TRBJ2-3, the V gene TRBV5-1, with unresolved D. V lost 1 base to trimming and J lost 0 bases, with 12 bases between them. The germline V gene encodes CDR1 SGHRS and CDR2 YFSETQ. The CDR3 contains 16 residues. The CDR3 nucleotides read TGCGCCAGCAGCTTGATTGGCGGCTCTAGCACAGATACGCAGTATTTT. Protein product: CASSLIGGSSTDTQYF.

V and J are TRBV4-1 and TRBJ1-1; 9 positions match TRBD1. Germline CDR1 MGHRA, CDR2 YSYEKL. V gave up 8 bases and J gave up 4 bases; unmatched junction bases: 8. The CDR3 has 14 residues. DNA of the CDR3: TGCGCCAGCGCCCCCCCGGGACAGGGCACTGAAGCTTTCTTT. This codes for CASAPPGQGTEAFF.

This clone occurred once. The J gene is TRBJ1-4, the V gene TRBV28, with 7 bases fitting TRBD1. J lost 8 bases, V lost 4 bases, and 13 bases had no gene match. CDR1 MDHEN and CDR2 SYDVKM come from the germline V gene. CDR3 length: 16 residues. CDR3: CASSSRGQGGLEKLFF. The CDR3 nucleotides are TGTGCCAGCAGTTCCCGGGGGCAGGGGGGCTTAGAAAAACTGTTTTTT.

The chain links TRBV7-2 to TRBJ2-7, with a possible D match to TRBD2 (5 bases). Germline-derived CDR1 and CDR2 are SGHTA and FQGNSA. There are 13 residues in the CDR3. The V gene lost 6 bases and the J gene lost 3 bases, with 12 bases spanning the gap. Here the CDR3 DNA reads TGTGCCAGCAGGACGGCAGCGGTCTACGAGCAGTACTTC. It is translated as CASRTAAVYEQYF. The variable domain in full, with the rest retrieved from reference TRBV7-2 and TRBJ2-7, is GAGVSQSPSNKVTEKGKDVELRCDPISGHTALYWYRQSLGQGLEFLIYFQGNSAPDKSGLPSDRFSAERTGGSVSTLTIQRTQQEDSAVYLCASRTAAVYEQYFGPGTRLTVT.

This chain joins TRBV21-1 and TRBJ1-2. TRBV21-1 corresponds to a pseudogene. This CDR3 has 12 amino acids. In nucleotides, the CDR3 is TGTGCCAGCACCCGAGTTAACTATGGCTACACCTTC. The encoded protein is CASTRVNYGYTF.

The rearrangement uses TRBV5-6 and TRBJ1-2, with D tentatively TRBD1 (5 bases). Germline V CDR1 and CDR2: SGHDT, YYEEEE. There are 13 residues in the CDR3. V was pared by 0 bases and J by 2 bases, with 5 bases between. CDR3 protein: CASSLAGNYGYTF. The CDR3 DNA sequence: TGTGCCAGCAGCTTGGCAGGGAACTATGGCTACACCTTC.

This clone was seen only a few times. The chain is built from TRBV7-9 and TRBJ2-7, with 12 bases fitting TRBD2. The V and J ends lost 1 base and 4 bases, in that order; junction bases with no gene match: 5. The CDR3 is made up of 16 amino acids. Germline V lookup: CDR1 SEHNR, CDR2 FQNEAQ (reference sequence). CDR3 amino acids: CASSLGGLAGKYEQYF. The CDR3 DNA sequence: TGTGCCAGCAGCTTAGGAGGACTAGCGGGGAAATACGAGCAGTACTTC.

V is TRBV19 and J is TRBJ2-3, with 10 bases fitting TRBD1. The CDR3 runs to 18 residues. Germline CDR1 reads LNHDA; CDR2 reads SQIVND (reference sequence). V dropped 2 bases and J dropped 2; count of bases not matched to a gene: 10. CDR3 protein: CASSIYAGTGVITDTQYF. DNA for the CDR3: TGTGCCAGTAGTATATATGCCGGGACAGGGGTGATCACAGATACGCAGTATTTT.

V gene TRBV5-1 combines with J gene TRBJ2-6; no reliable D call. Trimming took off 0 bases at V and 4 bases at J, with 11 bases between the two ends. Germline values: CDR1 SGHRS, CDR2 YFSETQ. The CDR3 contains 16 residues. CDR3 DNA sequence: TGCGCCAGCAGCTTGGACCCCGGGTACGGGGCCAACGTCCTGACTTTC. It yields the protein CASSLDPGYGANVLTF.

In its sample, this clone was seen once. V and J are TRBV29-1 and TRBJ1-1; D perhaps matches TRBD1 (5 bases). The germline CDR1 and CDR2 sequences are SQVTM and ANQGSEA. This CDR3 is built from 13 residues. Trimming pared 7 bases from V and 0 bases from J, leaving 12 bases between. CDR3 residues: CSARTPMNTEAFF. CDR3 nucleotide sequence: TGCAGCGCGCGGACACCTATGAACACTGAAGCTTTCTTT.

CDR3 residues: CASSREWDEQFF. The CDR3 bases are TGTGCCAGCAGCAGGGAGTGGGATGAGCAGTTCTTC. This chain joins TRBV7-2 and TRBJ2-1; tentative D call: TRBD2 (5 bases). V was cut by 5 bases and J by 8 bases, with 10 bases left in between. CDR3 length: 12 residues. Germline V gene data show CDR1 as SGHTA and CDR2 as FQGNSA.

The chain carries TRBV27 and TRBJ2-7; D is possibly TRBD1 (7 bases). Germline V gene sequence: CDR1 MNHEY, CDR2 SMNVEV (reference sequence). V was trimmed by 4 bases and J by 6 bases, leaving 19 bases between them. The CDR3 contains 15 residues. The CDR3 DNA sequence: TGTGCCAGCAGTTCGGGAGCCGGGACAGCCTCCGAGCAGTACTTC. Its translation is CASSSGAGTASEQYF.

V gene TRBV2 combines with J gene TRBJ1-4; D not certain. With 4 bases removed from V and 10 bases from J, the gap between germline ends came to 7 bases. CDR1 and CDR2 from the germline V gene are SNHLY and FYNNEI. The CDR3 totals 11 residues. The CDR3 loop is CASSGTGKLFF. CDR3 sequence (DNA): TGTGCCAGCAGTGGAACCGGAAAACTGTTTTTT.